This passage covers 7 T cell receptor beta chains from one sample sequenced in a study of T cell responses to AZD1222 COVID-19 vaccine (dated by TCRdb to about 2021). Libraries were built with the immunoSEQ multiplex PCR assay. The clones in this table, taken by TCRdb from immuneACCESS, are in-frame only. Not every clone is retained; where verified, under half of the shortfall comes from an unresolved V gene, and the cause of the rest is unknown. A total of approximately 140,000 clones appear in this sample, approximately 92% of them only once. Of the sample, more than 3% is held by the ten largest clones. In light of the paper, this sample's time point label describes: about 28 days (+/-7) after the second vaccine dose. The material sequenced was peripheral blood, taken 28 days after the second AZD1222 dose. These receptors were taken from an adult who received the AZD1222 COVID-19 vaccine.

The genes are TRBV4-1 and TRBJ2-3; 8 bases are a match to TRBD2. The CDR3 is made up of 18 amino acids. CDR1 is MGHRA, CDR2 YSYEKL, per germline. V gave up 3 bases and J gave up 1 base; unmatched junction bases: 12. The CDR3 coding sequence is TGCGCCAGCAGCCACACGGTGGCCGGGACTAGGGGCACAGATACGCAGTATTTT. Its translation: CASSHTVAGTRGTDTQYF.

The genes are TRBV5-5 and TRBJ1-1, with 7 bases matching TRBD1. From germline, CDR1 is SGHKS and CDR2 YYEKEE (reference sequence). The CDR3 totals 17 residues. The J segment lost 4 bases and the V segment lost 0 bases, leaving 12 bases of the junction unmatched. CDR3: CASSLAVTQGDGTEAFF. In DNA, the CDR3 is TGTGCCAGCAGCTTGGCCGTAACTCAGGGGGATGGCACTGAAGCTTTCTTT.

In its sample, this clone was seen a few times. The rearrangement joins TRBV15 to TRBJ1-1; D is ambiguous. V shed 6 bases and J shed 2 bases, with 10 bases lying between them. CDR3 length equals 13 residues. Germline assignment: CDR1 LNHNV and CDR2 YYDKDF (reference sequence). For the CDR3, the DNA is TGTGCCACCAGTATCACAGCCAACACTGAAGCTTTCTTT. Protein: CATSITANTEAFF.

The chain links TRBV4-1 to TRBJ1-6; 7 bases map to TRBD1. Germline loops: CDR1 MGHRA, CDR2 YSYEKL. This CDR3 has 19 residues. Trimming removed 0 bases from V and 0 bases from J; junction bases left unmatched: 8. DNA for the CDR3: TGCGCCAGCAGCCAAGATGTTGACAGGGATAGCTCCTATAATTCACCCCTCCACTTT. Protein: CASSQDVDRDSSYNSPLHF.

The gene calls are TRBV6-5 and TRBJ1-1; tentatively, D is TRBD1 (5 bases). Germline V lookup: CDR1 MNHEY, CDR2 SVGAGI. The V and J ends lost 6 bases and 4 bases respectively, with 18 bases between them. The CDR3 extends over 15 amino acids. CDR3 sequence reads: CASSPRGREATEAFF. The CDR3 nucleotides read TGTGCCAGCAGCCCCCGGGGCAGGGAAGCCACTGAAGCTTTCTTT.

The chain has TRBV27 and TRBJ2-7, with TRBD2 identical over 8 bases. The junction had 9 bases not matched to a gene; V was cut back by 5 bases and J by 0 bases. The CDR3 loop spans 16 amino acids. Germline values: CDR1 MNHEY, CDR2 SMNVEV (reference sequence). As DNA, the CDR3 is TGTGCCAGCAGTGGACTAGCCCCCGAGAGCTCCTACGAGCAGTACTTC. This encodes CASSGLAPESSYEQYF.

The rearrangement links TRBV19 to TRBJ1-5; tentatively, D is TRBD1 (6 bases). Trimming took off 3 bases at V and 4 bases at J, with 13 bases between the two ends. Germline CDR1 is LNHDA and CDR2 is SQIVND (reference sequence). The CDR3 runs 15 residues. The CDR3 loop is CASSMYVRGNQPQHF. The DNA for the CDR3 is TGTGCCAGTAGTATGTACGTAAGGGGGAATCAGCCCCAGCATTTT.